Shown below are 25 T cell receptor beta chains from a single sample sequenced in a study of blood T cell repertoires in COVID-19. TCRdb's table, derived via immunoSEQ multiplex PCR, lists solely in-frame clones and lacks some. The top ten clones hold 2.9% of a sample with approximately 200,000 clones, more than 75% of them seen once. Input material: peripheral blood. These receptors all come from a man aged 50-60 years who had recovered from COVID-19.

This clone has just a few counts. This chain links TRBV7-6 with TRBJ1-2; TRBD1 might be the D (6 bases). The CDR3 is 18 amino acids. Germline CDR1 and CDR2: SGHVS and FNYEAQ. Trimming shortened V by 4 bases and J by 4 bases, and 25 bases separated the two germline ends. This CDR3 reads CASSSQSGPGHFFYGYTF. CDR3 bases: TGTGCCAGCAGCTCCCAAAGCGGACCGGGACACTTCTTCTATGGCTACACCTTC. The variable domain in full, completed from reference TRBV7-6 and TRBJ1-2, reads GAGVSQSPRYKVTKRGQDVALRCDPISGHVSLYWYRQALGQGPEFLTYFNYEAQQDKSGLPNDRFSAERPEGSISTLTIQRTEQRDSAMYRCASSSQSGPGHFFYGYTFGSGTRLTVV.

CDR3 protein: CASSEALGGLSNEQFF. DNA of the CDR3: TGTGCCAGCAGTGAAGCGCTCGGGGGGTTAAGCAATGAGCAGTTCTTC. The chain uses TRBV6-1 and TRBJ2-1; 7 bases are shared with TRBD2. J was trimmed by 6 bases and V by 0 bases; bases with no gene match: 8. The CDR3 is 16 residues long. Looked up from germline, CDR1 is MNHNS and CDR2 is SASEGT.

This chain joins TRBV11-2 and TRBJ2-6; D is unclear. Germline lookup yields CDR1 SGHAT and CDR2 FQNNGV. V was clipped by 3 bases and J by 0 bases, with 3 bases between them. This CDR3 spans 14 amino acids. CDR3 in DNA: TGTGCCAGCAGCTTCAACTCTGGGGCCAACGTCCTGACTTTC. Encoded protein: CASSFNSGANVLTF.

The rearrangement uses TRBV24-1 and TRBJ1-1; D ambiguous. V was shortened by 2 bases and J by 6 bases, with 9 bases between the two germline ends. This CDR3 contains 13 residues. Germline values: CDR1 KGHDR, CDR2 SFDVKD. The CDR3 here is CATSDYTSPEAFF. DNA of the CDR3: TGTGCCACCAGTGATTACACCAGTCCTGAAGCTTTCTTT.

V gene TRBV6-6 combines with J gene TRBJ1-1; a possible D gene is TRBD1 (6 bases). There are 13 residues in the CDR3. With 7 bases removed from V and 1 base from J, the gap between germline ends came to 10 bases. Germline assignment: CDR1 MNHNY and CDR2 SVGAGI (reference sequence). CDR3: CASTIQGNTEAFF. As DNA, the CDR3 is TGTGCCAGCACTATACAGGGGAACACTGAAGCTTTCTTT.

The rearrangement links TRBV7-2 to TRBJ2-4; 8 nucleotides line up with TRBD2. Trimming at V came to 2 bases and at J to 15 bases, leaving 12 bases not matched to a gene. CDR1 is SGHTA, CDR2 FQGNSA, per germline. There are 14 residues in the CDR3. Here the CDR3 reads CASSLRREGGRSYF. CDR3 nucleotides: TGTGCCAGCAGCTTACGACGGGAGGGGGGCAGGTCGTACTTC.

This clone was found a few times. The same CDR3 is also encoded by other DNA sequences in this sample. CDR3: CASSEWTGSNYGYTF. The CDR3 DNA follows: TGTGCCAGCAGTGAATGGACAGGCTCTAACTATGGCTACACCTTC. This chain links TRBV6-1 with TRBJ1-2; 7 bases map to TRBD1. V shed 2 bases, J shed 0 bases, and the junction held 3 bases outside the gene matches. CDR3 size: 15 residues. CDR1 is MNHNS and CDR2 is SASEGT in the germline V gene.

V usage is TRBV7-9 and J usage is TRBJ2-7, with 16 positions matching TRBD2. Germline values: CDR1 SEHNR, CDR2 FQNEAQ (reference sequence). The CDR3 contains 15 residues. With V trimmed by 5 bases and J by 7 bases, 5 bases remained unmatched. The CDR3 nucleotides read TGTGCCAGCAGCCAACCGGGACTAGCGGGAGGGGAGCAGTACTTC. Residues: CASSQPGLAGGEQYF.

The chain links TRBV27 to TRBJ2-1; 10 bases are shared with TRBD1. Losses at the gene ends were 5 bases for V and 0 bases for J; bases not matched to a gene: 16. This CDR3 spans 20 amino acids. Germline values: CDR1 MNHEY, CDR2 SMNVEV (reference sequence). CDR3 amino acids: CASSKLSRDRGEYSYNEQFF. The CDR3 nucleotides are TGTGCCAGCAGTAAACTCTCCCGGGACAGGGGCGAATACTCCTACAATGAGCAGTTCTTC.

This sequence joins TRBV5-1 and TRBJ2-7, with 9 positions matching TRBD2. From germline, CDR1 is SGHRS and CDR2 YFSETQ. The CDR3 length is 15 residues. With V trimmed by 0 bases and J by 5 bases, 6 bases remained unmatched. This CDR3 is CASSLGLAGVNEQYF. Here the CDR3 DNA reads TGCGCCAGCAGCTTGGGATTAGCGGGAGTAAACGAGCAGTACTTC.

This clone appeared a single time. The chain has TRBV6-1 and TRBJ1-3; D unclear. V lost 2 bases, J lost 3 bases, and 8 bases lay in between. The CDR3 consists of 14 residues. In germline, CDR1 is MNHNS, CDR2 SASEGT. This CDR3 reads CASSESGGGNTIYF. Written as DNA, the CDR3 is TGTGCCAGCAGTGAATCGGGTGGTGGAAACACCATATATTTT.

The genes are TRBV19 and TRBJ1-5; 10 bases match TRBD1. CDR1 and CDR2 from the germline V gene are LNHDA and SQIVND (reference sequence). V was clipped by 3 bases and J by 5 bases; unmatched bases: 4. The CDR3 extends over 15 amino acids. The CDR3 nucleotides are TGTGCCAGTAGTATCGACAGGGGGCATCATCAGCCCCAGCATTTT. Translated: CASSIDRGHHQPQHF.

V gene TRBV2 combines with J gene TRBJ1-5, with TRBD1 matching over 7 bases. Germline V gene data show CDR1 as SNHLY and CDR2 as FYNNEI. The J segment lost 4 bases and the V segment lost 6 bases, leaving 9 bases of the junction unmatched. The CDR3 runs 15 residues. DNA of the CDR3: TGTGCCAGCAGCTGGACAGGCCTGGGGAATCAGCCCCAGCATTTT. It codes for CASSWTGLGNQPQHF.

The chain links TRBV20-1 to TRBJ2-7, with D perhaps TRBD1 (5 bases). The CDR3 has 11 amino acids. From germline, CDR1 is DFQATT and CDR2 SNEGSKA (reference sequence). Trimming took off 1 base at V and 7 bases at J, with 8 bases between the two ends. The CDR3 here is CSARGQPEQYF. The CDR3 region has the DNA TGCAGTGCTAGAGGACAGCCTGAGCAGTACTTC.

This clone was detected only once. This chain joins TRBV6-5 and TRBJ2-7; the D gene is possibly TRBD2 (6 bases). This CDR3 contains 13 residues. CDR1 and CDR2 (germline): MNHEY, SVGAGI. With 1 base removed from V and 7 bases from J, the gap between germline ends came to 11 bases. This chain's CDR3 is CASSYLGAGEQYF. In DNA form, the CDR3 reads TGTGCCAGCAGTTACTTGGGCGCGGGGGAGCAGTACTTC.

The chain joins TRBV6-2 or TRBV6-3 to TRBJ2-4; TRBD2 agrees at 8 bases. V lost 6 bases, J lost 1 base, and 14 bases stayed unmatched. Germline loops: CDR1 MNHEY, CDR2 SVGEGT. The CDR3 extends over 18 amino acids. The CDR3 here is CASSRNIAGFSAKNIQYF. The DNA for the CDR3 is TGTGCCAGCAGCAGAAACATAGCGGGATTTTCGGCCAAAAACATTCAGTACTTC.

The chain uses TRBV9 and TRBJ2-5; 11 nucleotides agree with TRBD1. Germline lookup yields CDR1 SGDLS and CDR2 YYNGEE. The CDR3 consists of 15 residues. J gave up 6 bases and V 0 bases, and 4 bases lay outside the gene matches. CDR3 amino acids: CASSVEGQGAKTQYF. The CDR3 DNA reads TGTGCCAGCAGCGTAGAAGGACAGGGGGCGAAGACCCAGTACTTC.

Only a few counts were recorded for this clone. V usage is TRBV28 and J usage is TRBJ1-3; D might be TRBD1 (5 bases). V lost 4 bases to trimming and J lost 4 bases, with 11 bases between them. From germline, CDR1 is MDHEN and CDR2 SYDVKM. The CDR3 loop spans 14 amino acids. The CDR3 DNA sequence: TGTGCCAGCAGTTCTCAGGGTTCCGGAAACACCATATATTTT. Protein sequence: CASSSQGSGNTIYF.

V is TRBV7-2 and J is TRBJ2-3; TRBD1 matches at 8 bases. With 3 bases clipped from V and 3 bases from J, the junction kept 8 bases outside the gene matches. In germline, CDR1 is SGHTA, CDR2 FQGNSA. The CDR3 sequence is 16 residues long. Here the CDR3 reads CASSFGTGSRTDTQYF. For the CDR3, the DNA is TGTGCCAGCAGCTTTGGGACAGGAAGCAGAACAGATACGCAGTATTTT.

The DNA of the CDR3 is TGTGCCAGCAGCTTAAGCGCGGCAACCTACGAGCAGTACTTC. This translates into CASSLSAATYEQYF. This chain uses TRBV7-9 with TRBJ2-7; no clear D gene. V lost 2 bases and J lost 2, with 10 bases in between. This CDR3 is built from 14 residues. Germline V gives CDR1 SEHNR, CDR2 FQNEAQ (reference sequence).

The chain uses TRBV27 and TRBJ2-7; D may be TRBD2 (6 bases). Germline CDR1 MNHEY, CDR2 SMNVEV (reference sequence). The V end lost 7 bases, the J end lost 7 bases, and 26 bases lay between the germline ends. CDR3 length: 16 residues. CDR3 nucleotides: TGTGCCAGCACAGCCTTAAACGGGGGAAGGGCCCAGGAGCAGTACTTC. Its protein product is CASTALNGGRAQEQYF.

The rearrangement links TRBV2 to TRBJ1-4, with 10 bases fitting TRBD1. This CDR3 is built from 19 residues. The germline V gene encodes CDR1 SNHLY and CDR2 FYNNEI. V was pared by 0 bases and J by 7 bases, with 14 bases of the junction left unmatched. The CDR3 region is CASSEAQYGTGAHSEKLFF. CDR3 DNA sequence: TGTGCCAGCAGTGAAGCTCAATACGGGACAGGGGCGCATAGTGAAAAACTGTTTTTT.

CDR3 in amino acids: CASSLVGTGSNQPQHF. The CDR3 DNA follows: TGTGCCAGCAGTTTAGTAGGGACAGGGAGCAATCAGCCCCAGCATTTT. This rearrangement joins TRBV28 to TRBJ1-5, with TRBD1 matching 9 bases. CDR1 is MDHEN, CDR2 SYDVKM, per germline. Unmatched junction bases numbered 3, after V lost 2 bases and J lost 1 base. CDR3 length: 16 residues.

The V and J genes are TRBV30 and TRBJ1-4; a possible D gene is TRBD1 (6 bases). Germline CDR1 is GTSNPN and CDR2 is SVGIG (reference sequence). The CDR3 has 14 amino acids. V shed 2 bases and J shed 6 bases, with 13 bases lying between them. The CDR3 protein is CAWSKGQGYEKLFF. CDR3 bases: TGTGCCTGGAGTAAGGGGCAGGGGTATGAAAAACTGTTTTTT.

The chain links TRBV11-2 to TRBJ1-3, with unresolved D. The V gene's germline CDR1 is SGHAT and CDR2 FQNNGV. The CDR3 has 15 amino acids. V was shortened by 1 base and J by 0 bases, with 7 bases between the two germline ends. The CDR3: CASSLARYSGNTIYF. In nucleotides, the CDR3 is TGTGCCAGCAGCTTAGCGCGTTACTCTGGAAACACCATATATTTT. Full variable domain (outside the CDR3, taken from reference TRBV11-2 and TRBJ1-3): EAGVAQSPRYKIIEKRQSVAFWCNPISGHATLYWYQQILGQGPKLLIQFQNNGVVDDSQLPKDRFSAERLKGVDSTLKIQPAKLEDSAVYLCASSLARYSGNTIYFGEGSWLTVV.